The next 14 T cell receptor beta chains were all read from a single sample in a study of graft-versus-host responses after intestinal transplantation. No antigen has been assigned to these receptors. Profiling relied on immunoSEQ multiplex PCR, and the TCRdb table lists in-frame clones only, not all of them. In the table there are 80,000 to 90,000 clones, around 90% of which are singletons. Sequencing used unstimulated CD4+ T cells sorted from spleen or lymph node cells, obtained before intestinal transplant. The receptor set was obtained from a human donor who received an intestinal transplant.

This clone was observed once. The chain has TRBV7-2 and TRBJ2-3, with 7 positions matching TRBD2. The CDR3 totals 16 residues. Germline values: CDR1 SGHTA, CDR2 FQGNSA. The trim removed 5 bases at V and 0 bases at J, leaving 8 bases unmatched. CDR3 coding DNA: TGTGCCAGCAGCCTCATGACTAGCCTTAGCACAGATACGCAGTATTTT. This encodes CASSLMTSLSTDTQYF.

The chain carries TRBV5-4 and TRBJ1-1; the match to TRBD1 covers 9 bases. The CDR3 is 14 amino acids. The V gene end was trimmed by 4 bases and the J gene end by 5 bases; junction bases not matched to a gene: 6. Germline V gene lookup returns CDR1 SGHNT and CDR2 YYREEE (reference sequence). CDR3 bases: TGTGCCAGCAGCAATACAGGGGGCGGAACTGAAGCTTTCTTT. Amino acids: CASSNTGGGTEAFF.

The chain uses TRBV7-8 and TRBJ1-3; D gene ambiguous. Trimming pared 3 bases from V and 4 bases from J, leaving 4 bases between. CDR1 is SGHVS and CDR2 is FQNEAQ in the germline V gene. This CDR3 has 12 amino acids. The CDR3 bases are TGTGCCAGCAGCTTTACAGGAAACACCATATATTTT. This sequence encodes CASSFTGNTIYF.

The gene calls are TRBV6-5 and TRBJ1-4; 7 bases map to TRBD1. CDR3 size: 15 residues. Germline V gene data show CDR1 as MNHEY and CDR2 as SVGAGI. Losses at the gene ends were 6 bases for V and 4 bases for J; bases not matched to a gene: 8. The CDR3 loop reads CASSSTGTVNEKLFF. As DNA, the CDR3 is TGTGCCAGCAGCTCGACCGGGACAGTTAATGAAAAACTGTTTTTT.

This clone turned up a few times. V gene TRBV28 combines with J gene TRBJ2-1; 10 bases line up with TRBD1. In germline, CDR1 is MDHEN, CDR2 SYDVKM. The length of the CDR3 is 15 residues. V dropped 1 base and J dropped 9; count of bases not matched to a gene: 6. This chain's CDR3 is CASSLYGTGVGEQFF. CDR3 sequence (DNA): TGTGCCAGCAGTTTATATGGGACAGGGGTCGGTGAGCAGTTCTTC.

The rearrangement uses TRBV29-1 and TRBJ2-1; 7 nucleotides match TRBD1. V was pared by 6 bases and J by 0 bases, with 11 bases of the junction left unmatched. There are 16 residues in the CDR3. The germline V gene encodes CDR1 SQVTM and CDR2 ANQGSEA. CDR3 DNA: TGCAGCGTCAAAGGACAGGACCAAAGCTCCTACAATGAGCAGTTCTTC. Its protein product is CSVKGQDQSSYNEQFF.

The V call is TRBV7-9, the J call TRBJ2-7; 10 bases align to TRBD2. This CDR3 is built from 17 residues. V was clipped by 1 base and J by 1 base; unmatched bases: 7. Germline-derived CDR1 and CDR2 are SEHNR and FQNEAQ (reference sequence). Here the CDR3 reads CASSLEEGLAPSYEQYF. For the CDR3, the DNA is TGTGCCAGCAGCTTAGAAGAGGGACTAGCGCCATCCTACGAGCAGTACTTC.

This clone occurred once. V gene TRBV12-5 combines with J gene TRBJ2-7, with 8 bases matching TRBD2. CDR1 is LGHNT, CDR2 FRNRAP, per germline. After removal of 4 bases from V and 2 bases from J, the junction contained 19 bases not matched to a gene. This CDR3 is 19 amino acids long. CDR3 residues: CASGSSDLTAGVVPYEQYF. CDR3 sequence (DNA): TGTGCTAGTGGTTCGAGCGACCTTACAGCGGGAGTGGTCCCCTACGAGCAGTACTTC.

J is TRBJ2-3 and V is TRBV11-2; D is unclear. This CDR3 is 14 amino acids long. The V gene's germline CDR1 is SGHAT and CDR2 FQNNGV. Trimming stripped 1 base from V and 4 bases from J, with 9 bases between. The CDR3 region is CASSLGLVADTQYF. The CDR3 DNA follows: TGTGCCAGCAGCTTAGGTTTAGTGGCAGATACGCAGTATTTT.

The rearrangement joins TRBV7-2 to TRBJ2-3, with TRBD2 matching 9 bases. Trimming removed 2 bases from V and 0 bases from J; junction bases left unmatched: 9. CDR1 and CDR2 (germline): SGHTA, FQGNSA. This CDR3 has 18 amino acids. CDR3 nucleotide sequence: TGTGCCAGCAGCTTACGCGGGACTAGCTTAACTAGCACAGATACGCAGTATTTT. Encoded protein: CASSLRGTSLTSTDTQYF.

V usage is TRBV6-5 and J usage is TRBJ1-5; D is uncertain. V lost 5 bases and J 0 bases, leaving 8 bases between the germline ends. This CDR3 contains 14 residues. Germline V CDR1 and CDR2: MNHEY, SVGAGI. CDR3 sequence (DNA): TGTGCCAGCAGTGGATCCACTAGCAATCAGCCCCAGCATTTT. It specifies CASSGSTSNQPQHF.

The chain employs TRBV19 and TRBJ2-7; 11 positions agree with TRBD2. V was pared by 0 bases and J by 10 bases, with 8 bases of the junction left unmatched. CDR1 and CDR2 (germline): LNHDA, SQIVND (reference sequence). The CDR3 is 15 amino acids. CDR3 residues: CASSIDILAGGVQYF. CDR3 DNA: TGTGCCAGTAGTATAGATATCCTAGCGGGAGGTGTTCAGTACTTC.

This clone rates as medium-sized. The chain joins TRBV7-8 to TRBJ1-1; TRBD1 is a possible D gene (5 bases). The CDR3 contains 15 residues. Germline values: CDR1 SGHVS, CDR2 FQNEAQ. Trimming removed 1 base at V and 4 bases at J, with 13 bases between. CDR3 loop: CASSLEGRVGTEAFF. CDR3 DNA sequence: TGTGCCAGCAGCTTAGAGGGGAGGGTGGGCACTGAAGCTTTCTTT. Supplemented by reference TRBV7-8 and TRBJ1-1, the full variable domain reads GAGVSQSPRYKVAKRGQDVALRCDPISGHVSLFWYQQALGQGPEFLTYFQNEAQLDKSGLPSDRFFAERPEGSVSTLKIQRTQQEDSAVYLCASSLEGRVGTEAFFGQGTRLTVV.

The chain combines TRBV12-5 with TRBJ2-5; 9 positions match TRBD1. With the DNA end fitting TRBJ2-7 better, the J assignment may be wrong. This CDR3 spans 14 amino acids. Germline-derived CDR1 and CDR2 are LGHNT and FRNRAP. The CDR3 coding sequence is TGTGCTAGTGCCCTGGGACAGGGTTTCTACGAGCAGTACTTC. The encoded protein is CASALGQGFYEQYF.